This TCR beta chain comes out of a study of cytomegalovirus exposure and HLA in healthy donors. Trimming took 5 bases from V and 7 from J; bases not matched to a gene: 13. The CDR3 consists of 16 residues. The germline V gene encodes CDR1 SGHTA and CDR2 FQGNSA. PCR primers comprised 60 Vbeta and 13 Jbeta primers. TCRdb's table, derived via immunoSEQ multiplex PCR, lists solely in-frame clones and lacks some. Among 130,000 to 150,000 clones listed, roughly four fifths were seen once. The sequence came from a woman aged 55 to 70 in good health and CMV-seropositive. The V gene is TRBV7-2, the J gene TRBJ1-4; 7 positions match TRBD1. What was sequenced was PBMCs. CDR3: CASSVRTGLSGEKLFF. The CDR3 DNA sequence: TGTGCCAGCAGCGTCCGGACAGGTTTATCGGGTGAAAAACTGTTTTTT.